This T cell receptor (beta chain) was sequenced in a study of technical replicates of blood from a few donors. Using immunoSEQ multiplex PCR, the repertoire was profiled, and TCRdb retains in-frame clones only, with some absent. The table lists approximately 70,000 clones, around 97% of them singletons, with around 0.22% in the top ten. The length of the CDR3 is 18 residues. Germline CDR1 and CDR2: SQVTM and ANQGSEA. V shed 6 bases, J shed 5 bases, and the junction held 21 bases outside the gene matches. The rearrangement uses TRBV29-1 and TRBJ2-7; 11 nucleotides match TRBD2. The sequenced sample consisted of T cells isolated from PBMCs. This clonotype was sampled from a human donor in good health. CDR3 coding DNA: TGCAGCGTACCGTCGTTCATTCTTACTAGCGGGAGATGGAACGAGCAGTACTTC. This sequence encodes CSVPSFILTSGRWNEQYF.